The 24 T cell receptor beta chains in this list originate from one sample, sequenced in a study of technical replicates of blood from several donors. Sequenced by immunoSEQ multiplex PCR; TCRdb stores in-frame clones only, minus some. The sample includes tens of thousands of clones, 95% seen only once; the top ten take just over 0.25%. The sample comprised T cells isolated from PBMCs. The receptors originated from a human donor in good health.

The rearrangement joins TRBV27 to TRBJ1-5, with 7 bases lining up with TRBD1. CDR3 length: 15 residues. The V gene's germline CDR1 is MNHEY and CDR2 SMNVEV (reference sequence). V gave up 4 bases and J gave up 0 bases; unmatched junction bases: 3. CDR3 protein: CASSSRGYSNQPQHF. DNA of the CDR3: TGTGCCAGCAGTTCCAGGGGGTATAGCAATCAGCCCCAGCATTTT.

The chain is built from TRBV5-1 and TRBJ2-5, with 11 positions matching TRBD2. Trimming removed 3 bases from V and 5 bases from J; junction bases left unmatched: 9. CDR1 and CDR2 (germline): SGHRS, YFSETQ. The CDR3 spans 16 residues. The CDR3 DNA is TGCGCCAGCAGCTACAGCGGACTAGCGGGCGGGGAGACCCAGTACTTC. Residues: CASSYSGLAGGETQYF.

The CDR3 coding sequence is TGTGCCAGCAAAAGACAGGGCTCCTACGAGCAGTACTTC. Its protein product is CASKRQGSYEQYF. The chain joins TRBV21-1 to TRBJ2-7; TRBD1 is taken as the D call from the table, unchecked against the DNA. TRBV21-1 is tagged as a pseudogene. CDR3 size: 13 residues.

V usage is TRBV19 and J usage is TRBJ1-1; D is unresolved. The germline V and J ends were trimmed by 0 bases and 1 base, with 12 bases remaining between them. CDR1 LNHDA and CDR2 SQIVND come from the germline V gene (reference sequence). This CDR3 is 16 amino acids long. CDR3 protein: CASSIEPRSWNTEAFF. In DNA form, the CDR3 reads TGTGCCAGTAGTATAGAACCCCGGAGCTGGAACACTGAAGCTTTCTTT.

A few counts support this clone. This chain links TRBV29-1 with TRBJ2-1; 7 bases are shared with TRBD1. Losses at the gene ends were 1 base for V and 7 bases for J; bases not matched to a gene: 16. Germline assignment: CDR1 SQVTM and CDR2 ANQGSEA. The length of the CDR3 is 17 residues. The CDR3 spells CSVEGVQGISTGNEQFF. In nucleotides, the CDR3 is TGCAGCGTTGAAGGGGTACAGGGGATATCTACGGGTAATGAGCAGTTCTTC.

The chain is built from TRBV27 and TRBJ2-6, with D perhaps matching TRBD1 (5 bases). The germline CDR1 and CDR2 sequences are MNHEY and SMNVEV (reference sequence). This CDR3 is built from 15 residues. The V gene lost 6 bases and the J gene lost 3 bases, with 12 bases spanning the gap. The CDR3 sequence is CASSRARDGANVLTF. CDR3 nucleotides: TGTGCCAGCAGCCGCGCCAGGGATGGGGCCAACGTCCTGACTTTC.

The chain combines TRBV4-1 with TRBJ2-7, with TRBD1 matching 8 bases. The CDR3 has 15 amino acids. The J segment lost 2 bases and the V segment lost 0 bases, leaving 3 bases of the junction unmatched. Germline lookup yields CDR1 MGHRA and CDR2 YSYEKL. This CDR3 reads CASSQETGEPYEQYF. The CDR3 coding sequence is TGCGCCAGCAGCCAAGAGACAGGGGAACCCTACGAGCAGTACTTC.

The chain uses TRBV5-1 and TRBJ2-3, with 7 bases aligning to TRBD2. The CDR3 is 17 amino acids. The V and J ends lost 2 bases and 5 bases, in that order; junction bases with no gene match: 14. CDR1 is SGHRS, CDR2 YFSETQ, per germline. DNA for the CDR3: TGCGCCAGCAGCTTTGGGGCTCCGGGGGGACGTGGAGATACGCAGTATTTT. Its translation is CASSFGAPGGRGDTQYF.

J is TRBJ2-5 and V is TRBV5-6, with D maybe TRBD2 (6 bases). Germline lookup yields CDR1 SGHDT and CDR2 YYEEEE. The CDR3 runs to 16 residues. Between the trimmed V and J ends, which lost 6 bases and 4 bases, there was a span of 22 bases. For the CDR3, the DNA is TGTGCCAGCACCCCGACGGGCTCCGGGGGATTAGAGACCCAGTACTTC. Its protein is CASTPTGSGGLETQYF.

This chain joins TRBV14 and TRBJ2-1, with TRBD1 matching 11 bases. The V gene's germline CDR1 is SGHDN and CDR2 FVKESK. The V segment lost 4 bases and the J segment 7 bases; nucleotides outside the gene matches: 9. CDR3 length: 16 amino acids. This CDR3 reads CASSPRHGTGGNEQFF. Here the CDR3 DNA reads TGTGCCAGCAGCCCAAGGCATGGGACAGGGGGGAATGAGCAGTTCTTC.

This clone was picked up one time. The V gene is TRBV5-1, the J gene TRBJ2-2; no clear D gene. CDR3 length equals 14 residues. Germline assignment: CDR1 SGHRS and CDR2 YFSETQ. Trimming cost V 0 bases and J 7 bases, with 10 bases left between them. The CDR3 DNA reads as TGCGCCAGCAGCTTGGTCCCCGAGGACGGGGAGCTGTTTTTT. It encodes CASSLVPEDGELFF. Looking up the rest from reference TRBV5-1 and TRBJ2-2 gives the full variable domain: KAGVTQTPRYLIKTRGQQVTLSCSPISGHRSVSWYQQTPGQGLQFLFEYFSETQRNKGNFPGRFSGRQFSNSRSEMNVSTLELGDSALYLCASSLVPEDGELFFGEGSRLTVL.

This chain links TRBV12-5 with TRBJ2-7, with 7 bases aligning to TRBD2. Per germline, CDR1 LGHNT and CDR2 FRNRAP. The CDR3 spans 14 residues. V was clipped by 6 bases and J by 1 base; unmatched bases: 6. The CDR3 reads CASGVVGGSYEQYF. CDR3 sequence (DNA): TGTGCTAGTGGCGTAGTGGGGGGGTCCTACGAGCAGTACTTC.

This sequence joins TRBV6-1 and TRBJ2-2; TRBD1 is a possible D gene (6 bases). The CDR3 runs to 17 residues. V lost 1 base and J 0 bases, leaving 12 bases between the germline ends. The germline gives CDR1 MNHNS, CDR2 SASEGT. CDR3 region: CASSEVATGSNTGELFF. The CDR3 DNA follows: TGTGCCAGCAGTGAAGTGGCGACAGGTTCGAACACCGGGGAGCTGTTTTTT.

The gene calls are TRBV5-1 and TRBJ2-7; 11 bases map to TRBD2. The CDR3 is 14 residues long. Germline lookup yields CDR1 SGHRS and CDR2 YFSETQ. The ends lost 2 bases at V and 3 bases at J; junction bases unmatched: 1. In nucleotides, the CDR3 is TGCGCCAGCAGCTTCGGGACTAGCGGCTACGAGCAGTACTTC. Protein: CASSFGTSGYEQYF.

The chain recombines TRBV6-4 with TRBJ1-1, with unresolved D. V was cut by 4 bases and J by 0 bases, with 15 bases left in between. The V gene's germline CDR1 is MRHNA and CDR2 SNTAGT. The CDR3 is made up of 16 amino acids. For the CDR3, the DNA is TGTGCCAGCAGTGTATCTAGGCAGACCCTGAACACTGAAGCTTTCTTT. Protein product: CASSVSRQTLNTEAFF.

The chain recombines TRBV19 with TRBJ2-4; D is perhaps TRBD1 (6 bases). The germline V and J ends were trimmed by 0 bases and 13 bases, with 19 bases remaining between them. From germline, CDR1 is LNHDA and CDR2 SQIVND (reference sequence). The CDR3 contains 15 residues. Here the CDR3 reads CASSIDPRDTLTQYF. DNA of the CDR3: TGTGCCAGTAGTATAGACCCCCGGGACACCCTCACCCAGTACTTC.

V is TRBV5-1 and J is TRBJ2-1; TRBD1 matches 8 bases. The CDR3 consists of 15 residues. CDR1 SGHRS and CDR2 YFSETQ come from the germline V gene. V lost 1 base, J lost 2 bases, and 2 bases stayed unmatched. For the CDR3, the DNA is TGCGCCAGCAGCTTGTGGGGACAGGCCTACAATGAGCAGTTCTTC. Its protein product is CASSLWGQAYNEQFF.

This clone was recorded only once. This chain connects TRBV4-2 to TRBJ2-5; 9 bases line up with TRBD2. Per the germline V gene, CDR1 is LGHNA and CDR2 is YNFKEQ. With 1 base clipped from V and 2 bases from J, the junction kept 5 bases outside the gene matches. The CDR3 length is 16 residues. The CDR3 loop reads CASSQVSGGTQETQYF. Written as DNA, the CDR3 is TGTGCCAGCAGCCAAGTCAGCGGGGGGACACAAGAGACCCAGTACTTC.

Worth noting for this clone: A read error may produce the germline difference seen at one junction end. This rearrangement joins TRBV18 to TRBJ1-1; a weak D match, TRBD1 (6 bases). Germline CDR1 and CDR2: KGHSH and LQKENI. This CDR3 region has 13 residues. The CDR3 here is CASSSTGNAEAFF. CDR3 nucleotide sequence: TGTGCCAGCTCATCAACAGGGAACGCTGAAGCTTTCTTT.

The chain recombines TRBV7-9 with TRBJ2-3, with 10 bases fitting TRBD1. From germline, CDR1 is SEHNR and CDR2 FQNEAQ (reference sequence). The CDR3 totals 15 residues. With V trimmed by 5 bases and J by 4 bases, 6 bases remained unmatched. The chain's CDR3 is CASSPWTGGSDTQYF. Here the CDR3 DNA reads TGTGCCAGCAGCCCTTGGACAGGGGGATCAGATACGCAGTATTTT.

The chain has TRBV5-6 and TRBJ1-2, with D maybe TRBD1 (6 bases). The CDR3 consists of 15 residues. The germline V gene has CDR1 SGHDT and CDR2 YYEEEE. The CDR3 here is CVQHLDPRGIYGYTF. The CDR3 DNA is TGTGTCCAGCACTTAGATCCCAGGGGAATCTATGGCTACACCTTC.

This chain joins TRBV10-2 and TRBJ2-7, with a weak D call TRBD1 (5 bases). CDR1 is WSHSY and CDR2 is SAAADI in the germline V gene. Trimming removed 7 bases from V and 5 bases from J, with 12 bases in between. The CDR3 consists of 12 residues. CDR3 coding DNA: TGCGCCAGCAAGGACACACCCGACGAGCAGTACTTC. Its protein is CASKDTPDEQYF.

This chain joins TRBV30 and TRBJ2-3; D might be TRBD2 (6 bases). V gave up 2 bases and J gave up 2 bases, with 14 bases separating them. This CDR3 has 15 amino acids. In germline, CDR1 is GTSNPN, CDR2 SVGIG (reference sequence). DNA for the CDR3: TGTGCCTGGAGTCTTGGGCTAGCGAACACAGATACGCAGTATTTT. Its translation is CAWSLGLANTDTQYF.

CDR3 DNA: TGTGCCAGCAGCTTAATAGGGTTAGCGGGGGACCCCTCTCGGGAGCAGTTCTTC. Translated, it gives CASSLIGLAGDPSREQFF. The chain carries TRBV7-3 and TRBJ2-1, with 9 bases that match TRBD2. V was clipped by 1 base and J by 10 bases; unmatched bases: 17. The V gene's germline CDR1 is SGHTA and CDR2 FQGTGA. The CDR3 length is 18 residues. Full variable domain (remainder filled in from reference TRBV7-3 and TRBJ2-1): GAGVSQTPSNKVTEKGKYVELRCDPISGHTALYWYRQSLGQGPEFLIYFQGTGAADDSGLPNDRFFAVRPEGSVSTLKIQRTERGDSAVYLCASSLIGLAGDPSREQFFGPGTRLTVL.